Shown below are 17 T cell receptor beta chains from a single sample sequenced in a study of CD8+CD57+ T cells in acquired aplastic anemia. In patients chosen for sequencing, flow cytometry had shown CD8+CD57+ cell expansion. Using genomic DNA as the template, TCR beta VDJ and CDR3 profiling was carried out. TCRdb passed the reads through MiXCR, listing each CDR3 protein once. This table holds about 160,000 distinct CDR3 sequences, about 64% found once. Sample: sorted CD4+, CD8+, or CD8+CD57+ T cells (not recorded which) from PBMCs. The source is a human donor with aplastic anemia.

The V call is TRBV7-9, the J call TRBJ2-2; maybe TRBD2 (5 bases). CDR1 SEHNR and CDR2 FQNEAQ come from the germline V gene (reference sequence). Between the trimmed V and J ends, which lost 6 bases and 5 bases, there was a span of 7 bases. There are 12 residues in the CDR3. CDR3 sequence (DNA): TGTGCCAGCAGATGGAGGACCGGGGAGCTGTTTTTT. It yields the protein CASRWRTGELFF.

The genes are TRBV10-1 and TRBJ2-7; possibly TRBD2 for D (6 bases). Trimming took 4 bases from V and 4 from J, leaving 14 bases between them. Germline V lookup: CDR1 WNHNN, CDR2 SYGVQD (reference sequence). The CDR3 extends over 14 amino acids. The CDR3 protein is CASSGGIPPYEQYF. CDR3 sequence (DNA): TGCGCCAGCAGTGGCGGGATACCGCCTTACGAGCAGTACTTC.

V gene TRBV7-2 combines with J gene TRBJ2-3; D is undetermined. The CDR3 contains 11 residues. From germline, CDR1 is SGHTA and CDR2 FQGNSA. V was clipped by 3 bases and J by 5 bases, with 3 bases between them. The CDR3 sequence is CASSFVDTQYF. CDR3 sequence (DNA): TGTGCCAGCAGCTTCGTAGATACGCAGTATTTT.

This clonotype has ten or more counts. The chain joins TRBV19 to TRBJ1-4; unclear D gene. This CDR3 is built from 14 residues. Germline-derived CDR1 and CDR2 are LNHDA and SQIVND (reference sequence). The V end was cut by 5 bases, the J end by 3 bases, with 10 bases between. The CDR3, as DNA: TGTGCCAGTAGTCTGAATGACGCTAATGAAAAACTGTTTTTT. Its protein is CASSLNDANEKLFF.

The gene calls are TRBV7-6 and TRBJ1-4; maybe TRBD1 (6 bases). The CDR3 covers 15 residues. V was clipped by 3 bases and J by 2 bases, with 10 bases between them. In germline, CDR1 is SGHVS, CDR2 FNYEAQ. CDR3 sequence reads: CASSLGTSTNEKLFF. In DNA form, the CDR3 reads TGTGCCAGCAGCTTGGGGACAAGCACTAATGAAAAACTGTTTTTT.

V gene TRBV20-1 combines with J gene TRBJ2-2; weak D call: TRBD1 (6 bases). Germline values: CDR1 DFQATT, CDR2 SNEGSKA (reference sequence). The CDR3 spans 14 residues. The V and J ends lost 5 bases and 7 bases respectively, with 17 bases between them. CDR3 in DNA: TGCAGTGCTCCCAAGGGGGATCGGATCGGGGAGCTGTTTTTT. Translation: CSAPKGDRIGELFF.

The chain carries TRBV3-1 and TRBJ1-1; no clear D. The length of the CDR3 is 14 residues. Germline CDR1 reads LGHDT; CDR2 reads YNNKEL (reference sequence). V dropped 0 bases and J dropped 1 base, with 6 bases sitting between them. The CDR3 reads CASSQEGGNTEAFF. For the CDR3, the DNA is TGTGCCAGCAGCCAAGAGGGAGGGAACACTGAAGCTTTCTTT.

The V call is TRBV20-1, the J call TRBJ1-6, with D possibly being TRBD1 (6 bases). Looked up from germline, CDR1 is DFQATT and CDR2 is SNEGSKA (reference sequence). V lost 0 bases, J lost 0 bases, and 18 bases lay in between. There are 19 residues in the CDR3. The CDR3 reads CSARDRSGQPSSYNSPLHF. CDR3 sequence (DNA): TGCAGTGCTAGAGACCGGAGCGGACAGCCGAGCTCCTATAATTCACCCCTCCACTTT.

This clonotype occurred a few times. This sequence joins TRBV2 and TRBJ2-1; 7 bases line up with TRBD2. The V and J ends lost 7 bases and 8 bases, in that order; junction bases with no gene match: 14. Germline assignment: CDR1 SNHLY and CDR2 FYNNEI. The length of the CDR3 is 15 residues. CDR3 loop: CASKMTSNTRDEQFF. CDR3 in DNA: TGTGCCAGCAAGATGACTAGCAATACTAGGGATGAGCAGTTCTTC. Combining the CDR3 with reference TRBV2 and TRBJ2-1 gives the whole variable domain EPEVTQTPSHQVTQMGQEVILRCVPISNHLYFYWYRQILGQKVEFLVSFYNNEISEKSEIFDDQFSVERPDGSNFTLKIRSTKLEDSAMYFCASKMTSNTRDEQFFGPGTRLTVL.

The chain carries TRBV7-8 and TRBJ1-2; D call uncertain. V dropped 5 bases and J dropped 3 bases, with 16 bases sitting between them. The CDR3 loop spans 15 amino acids. Germline-derived CDR1 and CDR2 are SGHVS and FQNEAQ. CDR3 in DNA: TGTGCCAGCAGCGCAATGTGGCAGGCGGACTATGGCTACACCTTC. Translation: CASSAMWQADYGYTF.

This rearrangement joins TRBV7-3 to TRBJ2-1, with TRBD1 matching 7 bases. The germline V gene has CDR1 SGHTA and CDR2 FQGTGA. CDR3 length equals 13 residues. V dropped 3 bases and J dropped 4; count of bases not matched to a gene: 0. This CDR3 reads CASSLTGYNEQFF. The CDR3, as DNA: TGTGCCAGCAGCTTGACAGGGTACAATGAGCAGTTCTTC.

J is TRBJ2-5 and V is TRBV20-1; D is perhaps TRBD2 (7 bases). The germline CDR1 and CDR2 sequences are DFQATT and SNEGSKA (reference sequence). The CDR3 sequence is 16 residues long. Trimming removed 1 base at V and 2 bases at J, with 17 bases between. As DNA, the CDR3 is TGCAGTGCTAGAGCCTTGGCGGGGGCCCGGCAAGAGACCCAGTACTTC. This gives the protein CSARALAGARQETQYF.

V gene TRBV20-1 combines with J gene TRBJ1-5, with 8 bases identical to TRBD1. This CDR3 region has 14 residues. V trimming: 6 bases; J trimming: 3 bases; junction bases outside the gene matches: 7. Germline lookup yields CDR1 DFQATT and CDR2 SNEGSKA (reference sequence). Here the CDR3 DNA reads TGCAGTGCGACCAGGACAGGGAACAATCAGCCCCAGCATTTT. Amino acid sequence: CSATRTGNNQPQHF.

The rearrangement links TRBV4-2 to TRBJ2-1; D gene uncertain. CDR1 is LGHNA, CDR2 YNFKEQ, per germline. V shed 1 base and J shed 6 bases, with 13 bases lying between them. The CDR3 covers 15 residues. The CDR3 DNA sequence: TGTGCCAGCAGCCAAGTCGATCTAGTTAGCAATGAGCAGTTCTTC. Its translation: CASSQVDLVSNEQFF.

V and J are TRBV2 and TRBJ2-1; 10 nucleotides agree with TRBD2. Germline V gene sequence: CDR1 SNHLY, CDR2 FYNNEI. Trimming at V came to 8 bases and at J to 9 bases, leaving 16 bases not matched to a gene. The CDR3 runs 16 residues. The CDR3 DNA reads TGTGCCAGCTGTCCCGCCGGGACTAGCGCTCAAGGTGAGCAGTTCTTC. Translating gives CASCPAGTSAQGEQFF. Combining the CDR3 with reference TRBV2 and TRBJ2-1 gives the whole variable domain EPEVTQTPSHQVTQMGQEVILRCVPISNHLYFYWYRQILGQKVEFLVSFYNNEISEKSEIFDDQFSVERPDGSNFTLKIRSTKLEDSAMYFCASCPAGTSAQGEQFFGPGTRLTVL.

The chain carries TRBV24-1 and TRBJ1-2; D remains ambiguous. The CDR3 extends over 13 amino acids. The germline V gene has CDR1 KGHDR and CDR2 SFDVKD. Trimming shortened V by 3 bases and J by 2 bases, and 6 bases separated the two germline ends. DNA of the CDR3: TGTGCCACCAGTGATCGAGTGAACTATGGCTACACCTTC. This translates into CATSDRVNYGYTF.

The chain joins TRBV10-3 to TRBJ1-3; weak D call: TRBD1 (5 bases). Germline CDR1 reads ENHRY; CDR2 reads SYGVKD. Trimming stripped 10 bases from V and 0 bases from J, with 13 bases between. The CDR3 is made up of 14 amino acids. CDR3 protein: CATATASSGNTIYF. Here the CDR3 DNA reads TGTGCCACAGCGACAGCCAGCTCTGGAAACACCATATATTTT.